This passage covers 22 T cell receptor beta chains from one sample sequenced in a study of blood T cell repertoires in COVID-19. The protocol was immunoSEQ multiplex PCR, while the TCRdb copy is restricted to in-frame clones and leaves out a portion. The sample lists about 92,000 clones; around nine tenths were seen once. What was sequenced was peripheral blood. The source of these receptors is an older woman with COVID-19, enrolled during active disease.

For the CDR3, the DNA is TGTGCCAGCAGTTTCAAACACCTTGACGCCAGGGGGTCACCCCTCCACTTT. Translated: CASSFKHLDARGSPLHF. The chain joins TRBV27 to TRBJ1-6; 7 positions agree with TRBD1. Germline loops: CDR1 MNHEY, CDR2 SMNVEV (reference sequence). This CDR3 is built from 17 residues. Trimming removed 3 bases from V and 10 bases from J; junction bases left unmatched: 15.

The chain links TRBV11-2 to TRBJ2-7; D gene unclear. The V end lost 6 bases, the J end lost 2 bases, and 8 bases lay between the germline ends. Germline CDR1 SGHAT, CDR2 FQNNGV. The CDR3 has 12 amino acids. The CDR3 nucleotides are TGTGCCAGCAGTCCGGTACCCTACGAGCAGTACTTC. Its translation: CASSPVPYEQYF.

The V call is TRBV7-3, the J call TRBJ2-1, with D unclear. CDR3 length equals 12 residues. CDR1 SGHTA and CDR2 FQGTGA come from the germline V gene. Deletions cut 0 bases from V and 9 bases from J, with 6 bases between. CDR3 protein: CASSLTYGEQFF. DNA of the CDR3: TGTGCCAGCAGCTTAACCTACGGTGAGCAGTTCTTC.

The rearrangement uses TRBV5-3 and TRBJ1-6, with unresolved D. TRBV5-3 is identified as an open reading frame with a role that is uncertain. This CDR3 has 14 residues. Trimming pared 0 bases from V and 10 bases from J, leaving 11 bases between. The CDR3 bases are TGTGCCAGAAGCTTGGAGAGGGTAGGGTCACCCCTCCACTTT. Protein: CARSLERVGSPLHF.

V and J are TRBV7-3 and TRBJ1-1; a possible D gene is TRBD1 (6 bases). CDR1 SGHTA and CDR2 FQGTGA come from the germline V gene. This CDR3 is built from 13 residues. Trimming took 5 bases from V and 1 from J, leaving 8 bases between them. DNA of the CDR3: TGTGCCAGCAGCGCGACAGGGAACACTGAAGCTTTCTTT. Protein: CASSATGNTEAFF.

This clone showed up just once. The chain carries TRBV11-3 and TRBJ2-2; 13 nucleotides line up with TRBD2. This CDR3 comprises 20 residues. CDR1 and CDR2 from the germline V gene are SGHNT and YENEEA. With 5 bases clipped from V and 9 bases from J, the junction kept 21 bases outside the gene matches. The CDR3 region has the DNA TGTGCCAGCAGCCGCCCGACTAGCGGGGGGTCAACGAGCTCCAGCAGGGAGCTGTTTTTT. Translated, it gives CASSRPTSGGSTSSSRELFF.

V is TRBV18 and J is TRBJ1-1; a weak D match, TRBD1 (5 bases). V was trimmed by 4 bases and J by 1 base, leaving 10 bases between them. Germline lookup yields CDR1 KGHSH and CDR2 LQKENI. This CDR3 contains 14 residues. The CDR3 nucleotides are TGTGCCAGCTCACAGGAGACAGAGAACACTGAAGCTTTCTTT. It specifies CASSQETENTEAFF.

This chain joins TRBV6-5 and TRBJ2-7; the D gene is possibly TRBD1 (5 bases). Per germline, CDR1 MNHEY and CDR2 SVGAGI. Trimming shortened V by 8 bases and J by 5 bases, and 10 bases separated the two germline ends. The CDR3 loop spans 11 amino acids. The CDR3 protein is CASGAFHEQYF. In nucleotides, the CDR3 is TGTGCCAGCGGGGCGTTCCACGAGCAGTACTTC.

CDR3 sequence (DNA): TGCGCCAGCAGCCGAGGACAGTCCGACTATGGCTACACCTTC. It translates to CASSRGQSDYGYTF. This chain connects TRBV4-1 to TRBJ1-2; the D gene is possibly TRBD1 (6 bases). Germline lookup yields CDR1 MGHRA and CDR2 YSYEKL. The V end lost 4 bases, the J end lost 3 bases, and 12 bases lay between the germline ends. This CDR3 comprises 14 residues.

V and J are TRBV6-5 and TRBJ1-1, with 8 bases fitting TRBD1. Trimming took 6 bases from V and 6 from J; bases not matched to a gene: 6. CDR3 length equals 13 residues. CDR1 is MNHEY and CDR2 is SVGAGI in the germline V gene. The CDR3 DNA reads TGTGCCAGCAGCCGACAGGGGTTTTCTGAAGCTTTCTTT. Its protein is CASSRQGFSEAFF.

The chain has TRBV5-1 and TRBJ1-1; tentative D call: TRBD1 (6 bases). This CDR3 contains 16 residues. The V end was cut by 4 bases, the J end by 7 bases, with 23 bases between. Germline CDR1 and CDR2: SGHRS and YFSETQ. The CDR3, as DNA: TGCGCCAGCAGCCCCCCGGGACACCCCGTTGAAGGTGAAGCTTTCTTT. It specifies CASSPPGHPVEGEAFF.

This chain links TRBV3-1 (or the pseudogene TRBV3-2) with TRBJ1-1, with TRBD1 matching 10 bases. Germline CDR1 LGHDT, CDR2 YNNKEL (reference sequence). J lost 0 bases, V lost 6 bases, and 4 bases had no gene match. The CDR3 runs 15 residues. The CDR3 DNA reads TGTGCCAGCAGGACGGGACAGGGGATGAACACTGAAGCTTTCTTT. Translation: CASRTGQGMNTEAFF.

The J gene is TRBJ2-3, the V gene TRBV30; the match to TRBD2 covers 12 bases. After removal of 7 bases from V and 4 bases from J, the junction contained 3 bases not matched to a gene. Per germline, CDR1 GTSNPN and CDR2 SVGIG (reference sequence). CDR3 length: 13 residues. The CDR3 DNA follows: TGTGCCTCTAGCGGGGGGGCCTCAGATACGCAGTATTTT. Amino acid sequence: CASSGGASDTQYF. Combining the CDR3 with reference TRBV30 and TRBJ2-3 gives the whole variable domain SQTIHQWPATLVQPVGSPLSLECTVEGTSNPNLYWYRQAAGRGLQLLFYSVGIGQISSEVPQNLSASRPQDRQFILSSKKLLLSDSGFYLCASSGGASDTQYFGPGTRLTVL.

V usage is TRBV7-2 and J usage is TRBJ2-1, with 9 positions matching TRBD1. V lost 7 bases and J lost 10; bases outside the gene matches: 14. Germline-derived CDR1 and CDR2 are SGHTA and FQGNSA. The CDR3 length is 15 residues. The CDR3 DNA reads as TGTGCCAGCACCTTCAGGACAGGGGATCTCCTGGAGCAGTTCTTC. Residues: CASTFRTGDLLEQFF.

The rearrangement uses TRBV28 and TRBJ1-5; the D is unclear. The CDR3 is 12 amino acids. The V end was cut by 2 bases, the J end by 5 bases, with 4 bases between. The V gene's germline CDR1 is MDHEN and CDR2 SYDVKM. The CDR3 is CASSLSYQPQHF. CDR3 DNA: TGTGCCAGCAGTTTAAGCTATCAGCCCCAGCATTTT.

The V call is TRBV3-1 (or the pseudogene TRBV3-2), the J call TRBJ2-6; no reliable D call. V lost 5 bases and J 0 bases, leaving 17 bases between the germline ends. Germline V CDR1 and CDR2: LGHDT, YNNKEL (reference sequence). The CDR3 spans 18 residues. Here the CDR3 DNA reads TGTGCCAGCAGCTACGAAGATAAACCCTACTCTGGGGCCAACGTCCTGACTTTC. The encoded protein is CASSYEDKPYSGANVLTF.

The chain combines TRBV27 with TRBJ2-1; 8 bases match TRBD1. CDR1 is MNHEY, CDR2 SMNVEV, per germline (reference sequence). Trimming cost V 5 bases and J 2 bases; bases outside gene matches: 14. This CDR3 comprises 18 residues. DNA for the CDR3: TGTGCCAGCAGTAGACAGGGGACATCCATTACTACCTACAATGAGCAGTTCTTC. Protein sequence: CASSRQGTSITTYNEQFF.

The V call is TRBV28, the J call TRBJ1-2; 9 positions match TRBD1. Germline trimming cut 6 bases from V and 8 bases from J; bases unmatched to any gene: 4. CDR1 MDHEN and CDR2 SYDVKM come from the germline V gene. The CDR3 is 12 amino acids. The CDR3 DNA follows: TGTGCCAGCAGGGGACAGGGTGGCGGCTACACCTTC. This sequence encodes CASRGQGGGYTF.

The gene calls are TRBV12-5 and TRBJ2-3, with 9 bases that match TRBD2. Germline CDR1 reads LGHNT; CDR2 reads FRNRAP. This CDR3 is 16 amino acids long. V lost 1 base to trimming and J lost 14 bases; unmatched junction nucleotides: 16. CDR3 coding DNA: TGTGCTAGTGGTTTGGCAATAGCGGGGGCACTGGGTACAACGTATTTT. Protein product: CASGLAIAGALGTTYF.

The V call is TRBV2, the J call TRBJ1-2; TRBD1 agrees at 9 bases. The CDR3 is 14 amino acids. With 3 bases clipped from V and 8 bases from J, the junction kept 7 bases outside the gene matches. The germline V gene encodes CDR1 SNHLY and CDR2 FYNNEI. CDR3 DNA sequence: TGTGCCAGCAGTGACGCCGGGACAGGGTTAGGCTACACCTTC. Its protein product is CASSDAGTGLGYTF. The whole variable domain, filled in from reference TRBV2 and TRBJ1-2, reads EPEVTQTPSHQVTQMGQEVILRCVPISNHLYFYWYRQILGQKVEFLVSFYNNEISEKSEIFDDQFSVERPDGSNFTLKIRSTKLEDSAMYFCASSDAGTGLGYTFGSGTRLTVV.

This chain joins TRBV5-1 and TRBJ2-5, with 8 bases aligning to TRBD1. The junction had 0 bases not matched to a gene; V was cut back by 7 bases and J by 1 base. Germline CDR1 SGHRS, CDR2 YFSETQ. The CDR3 consists of 12 residues. The CDR3 reads CASGTGQETQYF. DNA of the CDR3: TGCGCCAGCGGGACAGGCCAAGAGACCCAGTACTTC.

This chain connects TRBV21-1 to TRBJ2-4; the table's D call TRBD1 went unverified against the DNA. TRBV21-1 is shown as a pseudogene. This CDR3 comprises 15 residues. The CDR3 nucleotides are TGTGCCAGCGGACTGTGGGGACAGGGCAAAAACATTCAGTACTTC. Translating it yields CASGLWGQGKNIQYF.